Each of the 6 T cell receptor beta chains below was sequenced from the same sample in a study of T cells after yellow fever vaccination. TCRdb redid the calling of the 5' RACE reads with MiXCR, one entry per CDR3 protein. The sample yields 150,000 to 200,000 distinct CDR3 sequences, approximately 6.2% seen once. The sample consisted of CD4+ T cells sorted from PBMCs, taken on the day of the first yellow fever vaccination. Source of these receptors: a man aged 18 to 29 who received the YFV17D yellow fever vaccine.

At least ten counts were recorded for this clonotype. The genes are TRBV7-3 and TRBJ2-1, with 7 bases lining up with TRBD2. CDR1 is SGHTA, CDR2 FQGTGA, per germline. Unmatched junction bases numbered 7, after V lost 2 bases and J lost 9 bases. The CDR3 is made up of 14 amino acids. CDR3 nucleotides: TGTGCCAGCAGCTTACAGGGACTATTTGTTGAGCAGTTCTTC. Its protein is CASSLQGLFVEQFF.

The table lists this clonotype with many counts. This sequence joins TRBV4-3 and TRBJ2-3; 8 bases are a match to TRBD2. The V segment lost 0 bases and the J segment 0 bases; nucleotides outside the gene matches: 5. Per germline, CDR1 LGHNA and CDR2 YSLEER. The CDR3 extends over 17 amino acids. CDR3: CASSQDRGTRSTDTQYF. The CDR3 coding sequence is TGCGCCAGCAGCCAAGATCGGGGGACTAGAAGCACAGATACGCAGTATTTT.

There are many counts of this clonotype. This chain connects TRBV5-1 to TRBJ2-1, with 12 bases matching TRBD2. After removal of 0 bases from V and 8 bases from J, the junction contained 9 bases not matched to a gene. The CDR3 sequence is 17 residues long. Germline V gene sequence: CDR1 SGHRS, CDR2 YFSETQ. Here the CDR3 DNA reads TGCGCCAGCAGCTTGGTGCTAGCGGGGGGGGCCTGGGATGAGCAGTTCTTC. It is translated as CASSLVLAGGAWDEQFF.

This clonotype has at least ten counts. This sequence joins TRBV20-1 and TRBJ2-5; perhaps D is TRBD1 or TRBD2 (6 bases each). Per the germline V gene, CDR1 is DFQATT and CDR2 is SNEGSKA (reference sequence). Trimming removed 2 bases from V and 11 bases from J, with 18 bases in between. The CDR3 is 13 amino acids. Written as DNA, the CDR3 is TGCAGTGCTAGATTAACGGGGGCCCCCAATCAGTACTTC. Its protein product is CSARLTGAPNQYF.

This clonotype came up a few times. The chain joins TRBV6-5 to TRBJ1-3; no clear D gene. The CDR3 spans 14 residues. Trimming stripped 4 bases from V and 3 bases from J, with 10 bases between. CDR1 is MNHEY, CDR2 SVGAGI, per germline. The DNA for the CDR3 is TGTGCCAGCAGTTCTACTCGACGTGGAAACACCATATATTTT. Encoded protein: CASSSTRRGNTIYF.

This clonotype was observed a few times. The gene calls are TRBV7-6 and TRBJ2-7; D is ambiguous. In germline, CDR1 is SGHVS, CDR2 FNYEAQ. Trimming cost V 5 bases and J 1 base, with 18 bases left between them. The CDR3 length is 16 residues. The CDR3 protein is CASSPSTAITSYEQYF. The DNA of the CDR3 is TGTGCCAGCAGCCCGTCCACAGCTATCACTTCCTACGAGCAGTACTTC.